This T cell receptor (beta chain) was captured by sequencing in a study of early T cells in non-severe SARS-CoV-2 infection (dated by TCRdb to the early 2020s). Study-level background: Bulk RNA from unsorted whole blood was used for TCR sequencing, so alpha and beta chains could not be paired. The investigation overall reported the following: VDJdb matching was skewed toward anti-spike CD8 responses and likely underestimated virus-specific expansions by missing private and CD4 specificities.

Libraries were built with 5' RACE. The instrument was a NextSeq 500. In the TCR library protocol, unique molecular identifiers were attached to individual cDNA molecules to correct for PCR bias and sequencing error. TCR alpha and beta chains were both sequenced, and the abundances of alpha and beta sequences in each sample were closely correlated with each other. In the original analysis: Decombinator V4 was used to annotate the V gene, J gene and CDR3 of the TCR sequences. TCRs were defined as expanded if a significant change between any two time points was detected under a Poisson model with p below 0.0001. Abundances of TCRs were expressed as counts per million after normalisation to the total number of TCRs sequenced in each sample. MAIT TCRs were defined by TRAV1-2 paired with TRAJ12, TRAJ20 or TRAJ33, and iNKT TCRs by TRAV10 paired with TRAJ18. VDJdb, accessed on 1 November 2021, was searched for TCRs annotated for CMV, EBV and SARS-CoV-2, and TCRs annotated for more than one antigen were excluded. Using fastp at Q25 and MiXCR, TCRdb reprocessed the public reads and kept productive beta chains. Every entry covers one CDR3 protein and lists the most common genes and DNA from its rows. The V and J calls were determined by TCRdb, not by the authors. The sample table records approximately 67,000 distinct CDR3 sequences; 11% of these occur just once. 3.5% to 4.5% of the sample goes to the ten largest clones.

Trimmed from V: 4 bases; trimmed from J: 2 bases; junction bases lacking a gene match: 10. CDR1 is given as LGHDT and CDR2 as YNNKEL, both from the germline V gene (reference sequence). The CDR3 runs 16 residues from the cysteine to the phenylalanine. Only CDR3 DNA is held: 48 bases, read in frame from base 1. A case-control design nested within a healthcare worker cohort in London, UK, was used, with weekly nasopharyngeal swab PCR tests and blood sampling performed. Between 23 and 31 March 2020, the week of the UK lockdown, healthcare workers were enrolled and then followed up weekly for as long as 16 weeks. In this sample, this clonotype turned up many times. Its antigen remains undetermined. Base-call qualities are not available, and no considerably larger clone is one nucleotide away.

The source of this sequence is an adult who was a healthcare worker with PCR-confirmed SARS-CoV-2 infection or an uninfected control (not recorded which). Sequencing input: whole blood. The sequence links TRBV3-1 to TRBJ1-2; a stretch of 7 junction bases matches TRBD1. CDR3 reads: CASSLRTGYGNYGYTF. The nucleotides are TGTGCCAGCAGCCTCCGGACAGGATATGGGAACTATGGCTACACCTTC.